These 22 T cell receptor beta chains originate from one sample sequenced in a study of cytomegalovirus exposure and HLA in healthy donors. Primers: 60 Vbeta forward and 13 Jbeta reverse. TCRdb keeps only in-frame clones here, not all; method: immunoSEQ multiplex PCR. Of about 96,000 clones listed, roughly 73% are singletons. The sample taken for sequencing was PBMCs. The receptor source for this set is a man aged 45 to 65 in good health and CMV-seropositive.

This clone occurred a few times. The chain is built from TRBV6-6 and TRBJ1-1; D not certain. The length of the CDR3 is 14 residues. CDR1 and CDR2 from the germline V gene are MNHNY and SVGAGI (reference sequence). The ends were cut back, 0 bases at V and 10 bases at J, with 15 bases in the middle. CDR3: CASSYSEGAAGAFF. CDR3 nucleotide sequence: TGTGCCAGCAGTTACTCGGAGGGTGCAGCGGGAGCTTTCTTT.

The V call is TRBV28, the J call TRBJ1-5; no reliable D call. Germline V lookup: CDR1 MDHEN, CDR2 SYDVKM. V was clipped by 7 bases and J by 6 bases, with 19 bases between them. The CDR3 is 15 amino acids. This CDR3 reads CASILSGRARQPQHF. The CDR3 region has the DNA TGTGCCAGCATTCTCTCAGGTAGAGCTCGTCAGCCCCAGCATTTT.

This clone was observed a few times. V gene TRBV6-5 combines with J gene TRBJ2-1; TRBD2 matches 11 bases. The CDR3 consists of 15 residues. V trimming: 7 bases; J trimming: 7 bases; junction bases outside the gene matches: 9. Looked up from germline, CDR1 is MNHEY and CDR2 is SVGAGI. CDR3 protein: CASKKVLAGGNEQFF. The CDR3, as DNA: TGTGCCAGCAAAAAGGTGCTAGCGGGGGGTAATGAGCAGTTCTTC.

This clone was detected a few times. This chain joins TRBV2 and TRBJ2-6, with 7 positions matching TRBD2. V shed 7 bases, J shed 1 base, and the junction held 7 bases outside the gene matches. The CDR3 loop spans 16 amino acids. Looked up from germline, CDR1 is SNHLY and CDR2 is FYNNEI. CDR3 amino acids: CASTGEGWSGANVLTF. CDR3 in DNA: TGTGCCAGCACGGGGGAGGGTTGGTCTGGGGCCAACGTCCTGACTTTC.

The V call is TRBV4-2, the J call TRBJ2-2; 11 positions match TRBD2. The CDR3 sequence is 19 residues long. Germline V gives CDR1 LGHNA, CDR2 YNFKEQ. J was trimmed by 4 bases and V by 0 bases; bases with no gene match: 10. CDR3 protein: CASSQEDSGGAGSTGELFF. The CDR3 coding sequence is TGTGCCAGCAGCCAAGAAGATAGCGGGGGGGCCGGGAGCACCGGGGAGCTGTTTTTT.

This sequence joins TRBV9 and TRBJ2-7; perhaps TRBD1 as D (7 bases). The germline CDR1 and CDR2 sequences are SGDLS and YYNGEE. The V and J ends lost 1 base and 1 base respectively, with 12 bases between them. CDR3 size: 15 residues. CDR3 sequence: CASSVSQGGSYEQYF. CDR3 nucleotide sequence: TGTGCCAGCAGCGTAAGCCAGGGGGGATCCTACGAGCAGTACTTC. Supplemented by reference TRBV9 and TRBJ2-7, the full variable domain reads DSGVTQTPKHLITATGQRVTLRCSPRSGDLSVYWYQQSLDQGLQFLIQYYNGEERAKGNILERFSAQQFPDLHSELNLSSLELGDSALYFCASSVSQGGSYEQYFGPGTRLTVT.

As DNA, the CDR3 is TGTGCCAGTAGTCGGGGCGGGGACTATGGCTACACCTTC. As protein: CASSRGGDYGYTF. The J gene is TRBJ1-2, the V gene TRBV19; weak D call: TRBD1 (5 bases). V lost 5 bases and J lost 3, with 10 bases in between. The germline V gene has CDR1 LNHDA and CDR2 SQIVND (reference sequence). The CDR3 is 13 residues long.

The gene calls are TRBV9 and TRBJ2-5, with TRBD2 matching 8 bases. Germline V gene sequence: CDR1 SGDLS, CDR2 YYNGEE. This CDR3 comprises 14 residues. Germline trimming cut 5 bases from V and 3 bases from J; bases unmatched to any gene: 6. The CDR3 loop reads CASSSGRGEETQYF. CDR3 coding DNA: TGTGCCAGCAGTTCCGGGAGGGGTGAAGAGACCCAGTACTTC.

V usage is TRBV9 and J usage is TRBJ2-1, with a possible D match to TRBD1 (5 bases). V was clipped by 10 bases and J by 3 bases, with 17 bases between them. CDR3 length: 14 amino acids. Germline CDR1 SGDLS, CDR2 YYNGEE. The CDR3 spells CASRGQGDYNEQFF. The CDR3, as DNA: TGTGCCTCCCGAGGTCAGGGTGACTACAATGAGCAGTTCTTC.

The chain uses TRBV30 and TRBJ1-5, with D maybe TRBD1 (5 bases). CDR3 length: 16 residues. Germline V gene lookup returns CDR1 GTSNPN and CDR2 SVGIG (reference sequence). The V and J ends lost 0 bases and 4 bases respectively, with 16 bases between them. This CDR3 is CAWSVPVRVGNQPQHF. DNA of the CDR3: TGTGCCTGGAGTGTACCCGTCAGGGTTGGTAATCAGCCCCAGCATTTT.

For this clone: One end of the junction varies from germline; a read error may be responsible. This chain uses TRBV7-7 with TRBJ2-1; the match to TRBD1 covers 7 bases. The CDR3 has 13 amino acids. The germline V gene encodes CDR1 SSHAT and CDR2 FNYEAQ (reference sequence). CDR3 bases: TGTGCTAGCAGCTTCACAGGGGTAGGTGAGCAGTTCTTC. As protein: CASSFTGVGEQFF.

The V and J genes are TRBV18 and TRBJ2-5; a weak D match, TRBD1 (7 bases). V was trimmed by 5 bases and J by 4 bases, leaving 17 bases between them. This CDR3 is 15 amino acids long. Germline loops: CDR1 KGHSH, CDR2 LQKENI. The CDR3 here is CASSRQGSGVETQYF. DNA for the CDR3: TGTGCCAGCTCAAGACAGGGATCGGGGGTAGAGACCCAGTACTTC.

DNA for the CDR3: TGTGCCAGCAGCGGGGGAACTAGCGGTCACACAGATACGCAGTATTTT. It encodes CASSGGTSGHTDTQYF. This sequence joins TRBV5-4 and TRBJ2-3, with TRBD2 matching over 8 bases. CDR3 size: 16 residues. Trimming at V came to 4 bases and at J to 2 bases, leaving 9 bases not matched to a gene. Per the germline V gene, CDR1 is SGHNT and CDR2 is YYREEE (reference sequence).

The J gene is TRBJ2-1, the V gene TRBV25-1; tentatively, D is TRBD2 (7 bases). The germline V gene encodes CDR1 MGHDK and CDR2 SYGVNS. V was clipped by 6 bases and J by 0 bases, with 15 bases between them. The length of the CDR3 is 16 residues. The CDR3 DNA reads as TGTGCCAGCAGCGACGCGAGGGGGGGCTCCTACAATGAGCAGTTCTTC. This encodes CASSDARGGSYNEQFF.

CDR3 nucleotide sequence: TGTGCCAGCAGCCCCCGGGGACAGGTGAACACTGAAGCTTTCTTT. Translation: CASSPRGQVNTEAFF. The V call is TRBV7-3, the J call TRBJ1-1; 8 bases map to TRBD1. CDR3 size: 15 residues. Germline-derived CDR1 and CDR2 are SGHTA and FQGTGA. Trimming removed 5 bases from V and 0 bases from J; junction bases left unmatched: 5. The variable domain in full, completed from reference TRBV7-3 and TRBJ1-1, reads GAGVSQTPSNKVTEKGKYVELRCDPISGHTALYWYRQSLGQGPEFLIYFQGTGAADDSGLPNDRFFAVRPEGSVSTLKIQRTERGDSAVYLCASSPRGQVNTEAFFGQGTRLTVV.

This clone has a handful of counts. The chain employs TRBV4-3 and TRBJ2-7; the match to TRBD2 covers 11 bases. The V and J ends lost 0 bases and 2 bases, in that order; junction bases with no gene match: 3. In germline, CDR1 is LGHNA, CDR2 YSLEER. This CDR3 is 16 amino acids long. DNA of the CDR3: TGCGCCAGCAGCCAAGAGTTTAGCGGGGGGGCCTACGAGCAGTACTTC. Its protein is CASSQEFSGGAYEQYF.

A few counts support this clone. Other DNA variants within this sample encode the same CDR3. The chain uses TRBV11-2 and TRBJ2-1, with 12 bases aligning to TRBD2. Per the germline V gene, CDR1 is SGHAT and CDR2 is FQNNGV. With V trimmed by 5 bases and J by 4 bases, 6 bases remained unmatched. The CDR3 runs to 16 residues. The CDR3 nucleotides read TGTGCCAGCAGCCCACGACTAGCGGGGGTGTACAATGAGCAGTTCTTC. Translating gives CASSPRLAGVYNEQFF.

The chain uses TRBV2 and TRBJ1-5; D might be TRBD1 (6 bases). The germline V gene encodes CDR1 SNHLY and CDR2 FYNNEI. CDR3 length equals 13 residues. V was shortened by 6 bases and J by 7 bases, with 13 bases between the two germline ends. The CDR3 is CASRQGQSQPQHF. Here the CDR3 DNA reads TGTGCCAGCAGACAGGGTCAAAGCCAGCCCCAGCATTTT.

This sequence joins TRBV4-2 and TRBJ1-4, with a tentative D call TRBD1 (5 bases). This CDR3 region has 17 residues. Deletions cut 5 bases from V and 2 bases from J, with 18 bases between. From germline, CDR1 is LGHNA and CDR2 YNFKEQ. CDR3 sequence: CASSFPTDQLTNEKLFF. The CDR3 DNA follows: TGTGCCAGCAGCTTTCCGACAGACCAACTGACTAATGAAAAACTGTTTTTT.

This clone appeared a few times. A junction end diverges from the germline sequence, so it may reflect a read error. This rearrangement joins TRBV6-1 to TRBJ1-2; D is unclear. The CDR3 runs 13 residues. Germline V CDR1 and CDR2: MNHNS, SASEGT. The CDR3 coding sequence is TGTGCCAGCAGTTCTCCCTCTAAGTATGGCTACACCTTC. Translated, it gives CASSSPSKYGYTF.

This clone was seen once. DNA of the CDR3: TGTGCCAGCAGCTTAGTGGGACTAGCGGGGGAACAAGAGACCCAGTACTTC. The encoded protein is CASSLVGLAGEQETQYF. V gene TRBV7-2 combines with J gene TRBJ2-5; 14 bases map to TRBD2. CDR3 length: 17 amino acids. Per the germline V gene, CDR1 is SGHTA and CDR2 is FQGNSA. V shed 1 base and J 2 bases; nucleotides not matched to a gene: 3.

The chain recombines TRBV30 with TRBJ1-2; maybe TRBD1 (5 bases). V was shortened by 2 bases and J by 2 bases, with 9 bases between the two germline ends. Germline V gene sequence: CDR1 GTSNPN, CDR2 SVGIG (reference sequence). CDR3 length equals 13 residues. DNA for the CDR3: TGTGCCTGGAGTCCCCAGGGCAACTATGGCTACACCTTC. Translation gives CAWSPQGNYGYTF.